This T cell receptor (beta chain) was found in a study of blood T cell repertoires in COVID-19. As for the study in general: Nucleic acid was either cDNA or gDNA, and it came from T cells, B-cell-depleted T cells, or PBMCs.

Some clones are missing from TCRdb's copy, which holds only in-frame ones; the method was immunoSEQ multiplex PCR. In the table there are some 180,000 clones, about four fifths of which are singletons. The Seattle patients, enrolled during active infection, were followed longitudinally. A few counts support this clone. Sequenced sample: peripheral blood. This receptor was obtained from a woman aged 40 to 50 with COVID-19, enrolled during active disease.

CDR3 nucleotides: TGTGCCACCAGCAGAGGGACGGGCGGACTGGGGCAGTTCTTC. It is translated as CATSRGTGGLGQFF. The V and J genes are TRBV15 and TRBJ2-1; perhaps TRBD2 as D (5 bases). Germline V gene sequence: CDR1 LNHNV, CDR2 YYDKDF (reference sequence). V gave up 1 base and J gave up 12 bases, with 16 bases separating them. The CDR3 sequence is 14 residues long.